The present T cell receptor (beta chain) was sequenced within a study of T cells in Graves' hyperthyroidism and ophthalmopathy. The CDR3 regions of TCR beta were amplified from RNA transcripts. With the HTBI primer set, the TCR CDR3 went through a first round of RT-PCR. TCRdb re-derived calls from the multiplex PCR reads in MiXCR, one entry per CDR3 protein. The sample lists approximately 600,000 distinct CDR3 sequences, around 20% seen once, with around a third in the top ten. The germline CDR1 and CDR2 sequences are PRHDT and FYEKMQ (reference sequence). The CDR3 totals 12 residues. V was trimmed by 0 bases and J by 8 bases, leaving 7 bases between them. Uncontrolled infection, other autoimmune disease, pregnancy or lactation led to exclusion. Clinical symptoms, serum thyroxine and TRAb, thyroid ultrasound and orbital computed tomography were used for the diagnoses.

The sample was blood. The TCR sequence derives from a man between 25 and 39 years old with Graves' ophthalmopathy. The chain combines TRBV13 with TRBJ1-1; the D is unclear. CDR3 loop: CASSLGWEEAFF. CDR3 DNA sequence: TGTGCCAGCAGCTTAGGGTGGGAGGAAGCTTTCTTT. The full variable domain, with the rest looked up from reference TRBV13 and TRBJ1-1, is AAGVIQSPRHLIKEKRETATLKCYPIPRHDTVYWYQQGPGQDPQFLISFYEKMQSDKGSIPDRFSAQQFSDYHSELNMSSLELGDSALYFCASSLGWEEAFFGQGTRLTVV.